A single TCR beta chain is shown here with its context. Its target is not known. This specimen comes from a study of beta chain features in type 1 diabetes. General observations from the study: Shortening that was moderate but significant affected the TCRB CDR3s of Type 1 diabetes patients in all four CD4+ subsets.

The sequenced template was cDNA made from the entire isolated RNA. Mean read depth for naive, central memory and regulatory T cell samples was about 3.6 million reads. Method: immunoSEQ multiplex PCR; TCRdb's copy keeps in-frame clones and lacks some. This table holds roughly 340,000 clones, less than 15% found once. Trimming left V 5 bases short and J 2 bases short, with 9 bases between. Germline CDR1 is SGHTA and CDR2 is FQGNSA. The CDR3 runs 13 residues. This receptor was obtained from a woman younger than 30 with type 1 diabetes. This chain links TRBV7-2 with TRBJ1-2; maybe TRBD1 (6 bases). Sequencing used naive CD4+ T cells from blood. The CDR3 sequence: CASSPGTNYGYTF. The CDR3 coding sequence is TGTGCCAGCAGCCCGGGGACAAACTATGGCTACACCTTC.